This T cell receptor beta chain is drawn from a study of a mutant IDH1 vaccine in newly diagnosed glioma. As for the study in general: Treated patients, around 60% male and roughly 40% female, averaged roughly 40 years of age. Regarding the study as a whole: The occurrence of vaccine-induced immune responses was seen in over 90% of patients. Any relationship between pseudoprogression and changes in top peripheral T cell clonotypes seemed absent.

Noted time point: week 47, end of study. Every vaccination contained 300 ug of the mutant IDH1 20-mer peptide and was paired with topical imiquimod. All eight of the vaccinations patients received fell in weeks 1, 3, 5, 7, 11, 15, 19 and 23. Measured with immunoSEQ multiplex PCR; TCRdb has only the in-frame clones, and not every one. The table records almost 25,000 clones, around 76% of them present only once. The CDR3 consists of 17 residues. The germline CDR1 and CDR2 sequences are SNHLY and FYNNEI. Trimming removed 5 bases from V and 7 bases from J; junction bases left unmatched: 15. Comments on this clone: The target antigen is unknown.

Here the sequenced sample was PBMCs, taken from a glioma patient whose treatment included an IDH1 peptide vaccine. The TCR was taken from a man aged 35 to 55 with glioma. Some clones in this sample may be carry-over from other donors' samples. The chain employs TRBV2 and TRBJ1-4, with 8 bases identical to TRBD1. CDR3 amino acids: CASSRIGQGRSGEKLFF. The DNA of the CDR3 is TGTGCCAGCAGTCGAATCGGACAGGGACGCTCTGGTGAAAAACTGTTTTTT. Together with reference TRBV2 and TRBJ1-4, the CDR3 gives the full variable domain: EPEVTQTPSHQVTQMGQEVILRCVPISNHLYFYWYRQILGQKVEFLVSFYNNEISEKSEIFDDQFSVERPDGSNFTLKIRSTKLEDSAMYFCASSRIGQGRSGEKLFFGSGTQLSVL.